The 29 T cell receptor beta chains below come from one sample, sequenced in a study of blood T cell repertoires in COVID-19. Generated by immunoSEQ multiplex PCR, the TCRdb table keeps only in-frame clones and is missing some. The table includes 190,000 or so clones, 80% to 90% detected once. What was sequenced was PBMCs or T cells enriched from blood (not recorded which). The receptors here all came from a man aged 40-55 years who had recovered from COVID-19.

The chain is built from TRBV11-2 and TRBJ2-1, with 11 bases fitting TRBD2. Looked up from germline, CDR1 is SGHAT and CDR2 is FQNNGV. Trimming at V came to 8 bases and at J to 8 bases, leaving 14 bases not matched to a gene. The CDR3 spans 16 residues. CDR3 in DNA: TGTGCCAGCGTGGAGAAACTAGCGGGAGAGGTGGATGAGCAGTTCTTC. Translation: CASVEKLAGEVDEQFF.

There are a few counts of this clone. The chain is built from TRBV10-3 and TRBJ1-5; D is undetermined. Germline V CDR1 and CDR2: ENHRY, SYGVKD. V lost 6 bases to trimming and J lost 4 bases, with 13 bases between them. The CDR3 consists of 14 residues. In DNA, the CDR3 is TGTGCCATCAGCGTTTCCCGGGTTAATCAGCCCCAGCATTTT. It encodes CAISVSRVNQPQHF.

J is TRBJ2-1 and V is TRBV4-1; 9 bases are shared with TRBD2. The CDR3 contains 16 residues. J was trimmed by 3 bases and V by 1 base; bases with no gene match: 4. Germline values: CDR1 MGHRA, CDR2 YSYEKL. Written as DNA, the CDR3 is TGCGCCAGCAGCCAAGTGGCTAGCGGGGACTACAATGAGCAGTTCTTC. It yields the protein CASSQVASGDYNEQFF.

This rearrangement joins TRBV4-1 to TRBJ2-3; D is perhaps TRBD1 (5 bases). The CDR3 length is 17 residues. Deletions cut 1 base from V and 0 bases from J, with 14 bases between. Germline values: CDR1 MGHRA, CDR2 YSYEKL. CDR3 sequence (DNA): TGCGCCAGCAGCCAAGCCCCAGGGCTCCTTAGCACAGATACGCAGTATTTT. It yields the protein CASSQAPGLLSTDTQYF.

The V gene is TRBV12-3 or TRBV12-4, the J gene TRBJ1-5, with no clear D. The CDR3 runs 12 residues. V gave up 2 bases and J gave up 7 bases, with 6 bases separating them. The CDR3: CASSLSRQPQHF. CDR3 nucleotides: TGTGCCAGCAGTTTATCGCGACAGCCCCAGCATTTT.

The rearrangement joins TRBV12-3 or TRBV12-4 to TRBJ2-1; D remains unclear. The CDR3 contains 12 residues. The V and J ends lost 0 bases and 15 bases respectively, with 12 bases between them. CDR3 residues: CASSLAWATLFF. The DNA of the CDR3 is TGTGCCAGCAGTTTAGCCTGGGCCACGTTGTTCTTC.

This clone was counted between two and nine times. The J gene is TRBJ1-3, the V gene TRBV7-2; D is perhaps TRBD1 (5 bases). Deletions cut 2 bases from V and 0 bases from J, with 8 bases between. Germline V gene data show CDR1 as SGHTA and CDR2 as FQGNSA. The CDR3 is made up of 15 amino acids. CDR3 loop: CASSLPGISGNTIYF. As DNA, the CDR3 is TGTGCCAGCAGCTTACCAGGGATCTCTGGAAACACCATATATTTT.

This clone was observed once. The chain employs TRBV10-1 and TRBJ2-7; 8 bases fit TRBD2. Germline CDR1 reads WNHNN; CDR2 reads SYGVQD (reference sequence). V lost 6 bases, J lost 3 bases, and 7 bases stayed unmatched. The CDR3 sequence is 14 residues long. Written as DNA, the CDR3 is TGCGCCAGCAGCCGAGCGGGAGTCGACTACGAGCAGTACTTC. Translating gives CASSRAGVDYEQYF.

The gene calls are TRBV2 and TRBJ2-5, with 8 bases matching TRBD2. CDR3 length equals 15 residues. Germline assignment: CDR1 SNHLY and CDR2 FYNNEI. The V segment lost 8 bases and the J segment 2 bases; nucleotides outside the gene matches: 10. CDR3: CASGVGRGGQETQYF. As DNA, the CDR3 is TGTGCCAGCGGAGTGGGCCGGGGGGGTCAAGAGACCCAGTACTTC.

The chain recombines TRBV6-5 with TRBJ1-2; D is perhaps TRBD1 (6 bases). CDR1 and CDR2 (germline): MNHEY, SVGAGI. The CDR3 extends over 13 amino acids. Trimming removed 5 bases from V and 4 bases from J, with 11 bases in between. The CDR3 DNA sequence: TGTGCCAGCAGTCCACAGGGTACCTATGGCTACACCTTC. This translates into CASSPQGTYGYTF.

The genes are TRBV5-1 and TRBJ1-1; TRBD1 matches at 8 bases. In germline, CDR1 is SGHRS, CDR2 YFSETQ. This CDR3 comprises 14 residues. The trim removed 2 bases at V and 1 base at J, leaving 1 base unmatched. CDR3 DNA: TGCGCCAGCAGCTTCCAGGGGGCGAACACTGAAGCTTTCTTT. Its translation: CASSFQGANTEAFF.

In DNA, the CDR3 is TGTGCCAGCAGTGAATGGAGGGACGGAACCCTCCACTTT. This sequence encodes CASSEWRDGTLHF. V gene TRBV2 combines with J gene TRBJ1-6, with D tentatively TRBD1 (5 bases). Germline lookup yields CDR1 SNHLY and CDR2 FYNNEI. This CDR3 has 13 residues. Trimming removed 2 bases at V and 14 bases at J, with 13 bases between.

This chain joins TRBV10-3 and TRBJ1-1; the match to TRBD1 covers 7 bases. CDR1 ENHRY and CDR2 SYGVKD come from the germline V gene. The CDR3 is made up of 13 amino acids. V lost 11 bases to trimming and J lost 0 bases; unmatched junction nucleotides: 6. The CDR3 coding sequence is TGTGCCGTTTGGACAGGCCTGAACACTGAAGCTTTCTTT. It yields the protein CAVWTGLNTEAFF.

This clone was seen only a few times. This chain links TRBV18 with TRBJ1-2; 10 positions agree with TRBD1. Germline CDR1 is KGHSH and CDR2 is LQKENI. The V segment lost 6 bases and the J segment 8 bases; nucleotides outside the gene matches: 9. This CDR3 is built from 14 residues. The CDR3 region has the DNA TGTGCCAGCTCGTCGACAGGGGGCTCCGGAGGCTACACCTTC. This gives the protein CASSSTGGSGGYTF. Full variable domain (outside the CDR3, taken from reference TRBV18 and TRBJ1-2): NAGVMQNPRHLVRRRGQEARLRCSPMKGHSHVYWYRQLPEEGLKFMVYLQKENIIDESGMPKERFSAEFPKEGPSILRIQQVVRGDSAAYFCASSSTGGSGGYTFGSGTRLTVV.

V gene TRBV2 combines with J gene TRBJ2-2; D is perhaps TRBD1 (6 bases). Between the trimmed V and J ends, which lost 3 bases and 5 bases, there was a span of 13 bases. The CDR3 runs to 15 residues. Looked up from germline, CDR1 is SNHLY and CDR2 is FYNNEI. CDR3 protein: CASSDLRGDTGELFF. Written as DNA, the CDR3 is TGTGCCAGCAGTGATCTCAGGGGCGATACCGGGGAGCTGTTTTTT. The whole variable domain, filled in from reference TRBV2 and TRBJ2-2, reads EPEVTQTPSHQVTQMGQEVILRCVPISNHLYFYWYRQILGQKVEFLVSFYNNEISEKSEIFDDQFSVERPDGSNFTLKIRSTKLEDSAMYFCASSDLRGDTGELFFGEGSRLTVL.

The chain employs TRBV7-6 and TRBJ2-1, with 7 bases matching TRBD2. Germline V gene data show CDR1 as SGHVS and CDR2 as FNYEAQ. The CDR3 totals 17 residues. V lost 4 bases, J lost 4 bases, and 13 bases stayed unmatched. CDR3 DNA sequence: TGTGCCAGCAGCTCACCCCTTTCTAGCGGACTTTACAATGAGCAGTTCTTC. It is translated as CASSSPLSSGLYNEQFF.

The chain has TRBV21-1 and TRBJ1-2; the table assigns TRBD1, which was not confirmed against the DNA. TRBV21-1 is described as a pseudogene. This CDR3 contains 14 residues. The CDR3 coding sequence is TGTGCCAGCAGATCGGACAGGGAAAATCATGGCTACACCTTC. Its translation: CASRSDRENHGYTF.

V and J are TRBV27 and TRBJ1-4; D might be TRBD1 (5 bases). CDR1 is MNHEY and CDR2 is SMNVEV in the germline V gene (reference sequence). V was clipped by 0 bases and J by 7 bases, with 12 bases between them. The CDR3 sequence is 15 residues long. The CDR3 sequence: CASSLSGGFGEKLFF. Here the CDR3 DNA reads TGTGCCAGCAGTTTATCGGGGGGTTTCGGTGAAAAACTGTTTTTT.

The chain has TRBV9 and TRBJ1-1, with D possibly TRBD1 on 6 matching bases. V lost 3 bases to trimming and J lost 0 bases, with 12 bases between them. The CDR3 sequence is 15 residues long. Germline CDR1 is SGDLS and CDR2 is YYNGEE. The CDR3 DNA is TGTGCCAGCAGCGCGTCAACAGGGTTGAACACTGAAGCTTTCTTT. This translates into CASSASTGLNTEAFF.

The chain carries TRBV9 and TRBJ2-3; 7 positions match TRBD2. V lost 1 base, J lost 2 bases, and 4 bases stayed unmatched. The CDR3 totals 15 residues. Germline CDR1 SGDLS, CDR2 YYNGEE. The CDR3, as DNA: TGTGCCAGCAGCGTATCTAGCGGCTACACAGATACGCAGTATTTT. Protein: CASSVSSGYTDTQYF.

The chain links TRBV6-5 to TRBJ2-5; D uncertain. The CDR3 loop spans 16 amino acids. The ends were cut back, 0 bases at V and 5 bases at J, with 16 bases in the middle. The germline gives CDR1 MNHEY, CDR2 SVGAGI. The CDR3 bases are TGTGCCAGCAGTTACTCGAACCAAGCCCGGCGGGAGACCCAGTACTTC. This codes for CASSYSNQARRETQYF.

This clone occurred a few times. The V gene is TRBV6-2 or TRBV6-3, the J gene TRBJ1-1, with D uncertain. The V gene's germline CDR1 is MNHEY and CDR2 SVGEGT. V lost 2 bases to trimming and J lost 1 base, with 17 bases between them. The CDR3 consists of 17 residues. Here the CDR3 reads CASSYTKSYSANTEAFF. The CDR3 region has the DNA TGTGCCAGCAGTTACACCAAATCGTACAGTGCGAACACTGAAGCTTTCTTT.

The DNA for the CDR3 is TGTGCCAGCGGTCCGGACAGGGGTTTATCCCAGCATTTT. Its translation is CASGPDRGLSQHF. The V gene is TRBV27, the J gene TRBJ1-5; 9 positions agree with TRBD1. Per the germline V gene, CDR1 is MNHEY and CDR2 is SMNVEV (reference sequence). The CDR3 consists of 13 residues. After removal of 8 bases from V and 11 bases from J, the junction contained 10 bases not matched to a gene.

The V and J genes are TRBV9 and TRBJ1-1, with D perhaps matching TRBD1 (6 bases). The CDR3 sequence is 15 residues long. The V gene's germline CDR1 is SGDLS and CDR2 YYNGEE. Trimming took 0 bases from V and 3 from J, leaving 12 bases between them. The DNA of the CDR3 is TGTGCCAGCAGCGTAGGCGGGGGCCGGTACACTGAAGCTTTCTTT. The encoded protein is CASSVGGGRYTEAFF.

CDR3 sequence: CASSLAGGKAFF. The CDR3 region has the DNA TGTGCCAGCAGTTTGGCGGGGGGCAAAGCTTTCTTT. The chain links TRBV12-3 or TRBV12-4 to TRBJ1-1; D perhaps matches TRBD1 (6 bases). The CDR3 sequence is 12 residues long. Trimming left V 3 bases short and J 9 bases short, with 11 bases between.

The genes are TRBV11-3 and TRBJ2-1; 8 bases agree with TRBD2. V lost 1 base to trimming and J lost 8 bases; unmatched junction nucleotides: 10. This CDR3 has 16 residues. Germline-derived CDR1 and CDR2 are SGHNT and YENEEA. CDR3 bases: TGTGCCAGCAGCTTAGGCAGCGGGAGTGGGGACCATGAGCAGTTCTTC. Amino acids: CASSLGSGSGDHEQFF.

The rearrangement joins TRBV25-1 to TRBJ2-1, with TRBD2 matching 9 bases. This CDR3 region has 16 residues. V lost 7 bases and J lost 0; bases outside the gene matches: 7. CDR1 and CDR2 (germline): MGHDK, SYGVNS. CDR3 in DNA: TGTGCCAGCATGGGGACTAGCAGGTACTCCTACAATGAGCAGTTCTTC. Translating it yields CASMGTSRYSYNEQFF.

The gene calls are TRBV12-3 or TRBV12-4 and TRBJ2-1; D not certain. This CDR3 is 12 amino acids long. V lost 7 bases to trimming and J lost 1 base, with 5 bases between them. CDR3 coding DNA: TGTGCCAGCACCCCTTCCTACAATGAGCAGTTCTTC. Translated, it gives CASTPSYNEQFF.

V usage is TRBV6-5 and J usage is TRBJ1-1; D perhaps matches TRBD1 (5 bases). Germline CDR1 and CDR2: MNHEY and SVGAGI. This CDR3 region has 13 residues. The V end was cut by 10 bases, the J end by 4 bases, with 16 bases between. As DNA, the CDR3 is TGTGCCATCCTATCTCAGCAGGGCACTGAAGCTTTCTTT. Translating it yields CAILSQQGTEAFF.